The 26 T cell receptor beta chains below all came from one sample that was sequenced in a study of blood T cell repertoires in COVID-19. TCRdb's table, derived via immunoSEQ multiplex PCR, lists solely in-frame clones and lacks some. This sample has about 250,000 clones, with approximately 88% found just once. What was sequenced was peripheral blood. The origin of the receptors is a woman aged 25 to 39 with COVID-19, enrolled during active disease.

This clone was found once. V and J are TRBV10-1 and TRBJ2-5; D call uncertain. The CDR3 contains 14 residues. The V gene lost 0 bases and the J gene lost 8 bases, with 13 bases spanning the gap. Germline V gene data show CDR1 as WNHNN and CDR2 as SYGVQD (reference sequence). CDR3 DNA: TGCGCCAGCAGTGAGTCGACTCTGAGTAGCACCCAGTACTTC. Translation: CASSESTLSSTQYF.

The genes are TRBV4-1 and TRBJ2-1; 8 nucleotides agree with TRBD2. V was pared by 4 bases and J by 2 bases, with 7 bases of the junction left unmatched. Germline CDR1 MGHRA, CDR2 YSYEKL. This CDR3 has 16 amino acids. CDR3: CASSPGGRGAYNEQFF. In nucleotides, the CDR3 is TGCGCCAGCAGCCCGGGGGGGCGGGGGGCCTACAATGAGCAGTTCTTC.

The chain recombines TRBV28 with TRBJ1-1; 9 nucleotides match TRBD1. CDR1 and CDR2 from the germline V gene are MDHEN and SYDVKM. Trimming took 6 bases from V and 3 from J; bases not matched to a gene: 8. This CDR3 has 15 amino acids. Written as DNA, the CDR3 is TGTGCCAGCAGAGCCGGGACAGGGCTTTACACTGAAGCTTTCTTT. As protein: CASRAGTGLYTEAFF. The entire variable domain, with the rest obtained from reference TRBV28 and TRBJ1-1, is as follows: DVKVTQSSRYLVKRTGEKVFLECVQDMDHENMFWYRQDPGLGLRLIYFSYDVKMKEKGDIPEGYSVSREKKERFSLILESASTNQTSMYLCASRAGTGLYTEAFFGQGTRLTVV.

The chain joins TRBV4-1 to TRBJ1-1, with a possible D match to TRBD1 (6 bases). The germline CDR1 and CDR2 sequences are MGHRA and YSYEKL. Trimming removed 4 bases from V and 1 base from J, with 16 bases in between. This CDR3 has 16 residues. The CDR3 here is CASSPSLQGWNTEAFF. CDR3 in DNA: TGCGCCAGCAGCCCCTCTCTACAGGGATGGAACACTGAAGCTTTCTTT.

V and J are TRBV21-1 and TRBJ2-7; the table's D call of TRBD1 was not tested on the DNA. TRBV21-1 is reported as a pseudogene. The CDR3 extends over 14 amino acids. The CDR3 loop is CASSKAGETYEQYF. CDR3 sequence (DNA): TGTGCCAGCAGCAAGGCAGGGGAAACCTACGAGCAGTACTTC.

Only one count was recorded for this clone. This sequence joins TRBV7-2 and TRBJ1-2; 8 bases match TRBD1. This CDR3 is 15 amino acids long. The V and J ends lost 5 bases and 4 bases, in that order; junction bases with no gene match: 9. Germline CDR1 is SGHTA and CDR2 is FQGNSA. Here the CDR3 DNA reads TGTGCCAGCAGCATATCCCCAGGGGGCAGCTATGGCTACACCTTC. Amino acid sequence: CASSISPGGSYGYTF.

The CDR3 DNA reads as TGTGCCAGCAGCCAAGCCACAGATAGCAATCAGCCCCAGCATTTT. Translated, it gives CASSQATDSNQPQHF. The chain joins TRBV4-2 to TRBJ1-5, with D uncertain. This CDR3 comprises 15 residues. From germline, CDR1 is LGHNA and CDR2 YNFKEQ. V was clipped by 1 base and J by 0 bases, with 7 bases between them.

V is TRBV28 and J is TRBJ1-5; D unresolved. With 3 bases removed from V and 0 bases from J, the gap between germline ends came to 21 bases. CDR1 and CDR2 from the germline V gene are MDHEN and SYDVKM. This CDR3 spans 19 amino acids. The DNA of the CDR3 is TGTGCCAGCAGTTTGTCTCTCGTGGCAGGACTTATTAGCAATCAGCCCCAGCATTTT. This translates into CASSLSLVAGLISNQPQHF.

This rearrangement joins TRBV9 to TRBJ2-5; 12 bases fit TRBD2. CDR1 is SGDLS and CDR2 is YYNGEE in the germline V gene. CDR3 length: 16 residues. With 3 bases clipped from V and 1 base from J, the junction kept 4 bases outside the gene matches. The CDR3: CASSEPGLAGQETQYF. For the CDR3, the DNA is TGTGCCAGCAGCGAACCGGGACTAGCGGGCCAAGAGACCCAGTACTTC.

V usage is TRBV3-1 (or the pseudogene TRBV3-2) and J usage is TRBJ2-2; the D is unclear. Trimming took off 9 bases at V and 1 base at J, with 21 bases between the two ends. CDR1 and CDR2 (germline): LGHDT, YNNKEL (reference sequence). The CDR3 totals 17 residues. DNA for the CDR3: TGTGCCAGTCGTATCGAAGATGACATCTTGAACACCGGGGAGCTGTTTTTT. It specifies CASRIEDDILNTGELFF.

To note about this clone: Sequence at one end of the junction differs from germline and may be a read error. The J gene is TRBJ1-2, the V gene TRBV19, with D perhaps TRBD1 (5 bases). CDR1 is LNHDA, CDR2 SQIVND, per germline (reference sequence). The CDR3 totals 12 residues. Written as DNA, the CDR3 is TGTGCCAGTAGTGTAGAGGGGCGCGGCTACACCTTC. Amino acids: CASSVEGRGYTF.

The J gene is TRBJ2-7, the V gene TRBV29-1; 9 nucleotides match TRBD1. The V gene end was trimmed by 6 bases and the J gene end by 5 bases; junction bases not matched to a gene: 8. CDR3 size: 13 residues. Germline assignment: CDR1 SQVTM and CDR2 ANQGSEA. The CDR3: CSVGGQGRNEQYF. The CDR3, as DNA: TGCAGCGTGGGTGGACAGGGGAGGAACGAGCAGTACTTC.

CDR3 DNA sequence: TGTGCCATCAGTGACAAGCTGAACACTGAAGCTTTCTTT. This sequence encodes CAISDKLNTEAFF. The chain recombines TRBV10-3 with TRBJ1-1; D is unclear. CDR1 and CDR2 (germline): ENHRY, SYGVKD. CDR3 length: 13 amino acids. Between the trimmed V and J ends, which lost 3 bases and 0 bases, there was a span of 5 bases.

V is TRBV20-1 and J is TRBJ1-4; TRBD1 might be the D (6 bases). The length of the CDR3 is 14 residues. Germline CDR1 is DFQATT and CDR2 is SNEGSKA (reference sequence). Trimming left V 3 bases short and J 6 bases short, with 14 bases between. This chain's CDR3 is CSASRGGRDEKLFF. Here the CDR3 DNA reads TGCAGTGCTAGTCGGGGGGGGCGGGATGAAAAACTGTTTTTT.

The chain combines TRBV24-1 with TRBJ2-3; 9 nucleotides align to TRBD2. The germline CDR1 and CDR2 sequences are KGHDR and SFDVKD. The J segment lost 6 bases and the V segment lost 5 bases, leaving 8 bases of the junction unmatched. The CDR3 consists of 15 residues. This CDR3 is CATSGGGRATDTQYF. CDR3 coding DNA: TGTGCCACCAGTGGGGGCGGGAGGGCCACCGATACGCAGTATTTT.

This clone has only one observation. The chain carries TRBV4-3 and TRBJ1-1; 9 bases are shared with TRBD1. The CDR3 contains 16 residues. The germline V gene encodes CDR1 LGHNA and CDR2 YSLEER. Germline trimming cut 1 base from V and 1 base from J; bases unmatched to any gene: 4. The CDR3: CASSQVRGQGNTEAFF. In nucleotides, the CDR3 is TGCGCCAGCAGCCAAGTGAGGGGACAGGGGAACACTGAAGCTTTCTTT.

V gene TRBV7-9 combines with J gene TRBJ1-3, with D maybe TRBD1 (6 bases). Germline values: CDR1 SEHNR, CDR2 FQNEAQ (reference sequence). There are 14 residues in the CDR3. Trimming stripped 5 bases from V and 13 bases from J, with 21 bases between. The CDR3, as DNA: TGTGCCAGCAGCCTGTCTGCCTCCACAGGGCGGATATATTTT. As protein: CASSLSASTGRIYF.

The gene calls are TRBV7-2 and TRBJ1-1; maybe TRBD1 (6 bases). The CDR3 is 17 residues long. Per the germline V gene, CDR1 is SGHTA and CDR2 is FQGNSA. Deletions cut 5 bases from V and 0 bases from J, with 19 bases between. The CDR3 sequence: CASSPRGAGALNTEAFF. The CDR3 DNA reads TGTGCCAGCAGCCCCCGGGGGGCAGGGGCCCTGAACACTGAAGCTTTCTTT.

CDR3 sequence (DNA): TGTGCCAGTAGTGGGACAGGACCCCAAGAGACCCAGTACTTC. Translation gives CASSGTGPQETQYF. V gene TRBV19 combines with J gene TRBJ2-5; 8 nucleotides agree with TRBD1. This CDR3 is 14 amino acids long. Germline loops: CDR1 LNHDA, CDR2 SQIVND (reference sequence). V trimming: 5 bases; J trimming: 1 base; junction bases outside the gene matches: 3. Combining the CDR3 with reference TRBV19 and TRBJ2-5 gives the whole variable domain DGGITQSPKYLFRKEGQNVTLSCEQNLNHDAMYWYRQDPGQGLRLIYYSQIVNDFQKGDIAEGYSVSREKKESFPLTVTSAQKNPTAFYLCASSGTGPQETQYFGPGTRLLVL.

The V gene is TRBV9, the J gene TRBJ2-6; D ambiguous. V lost 3 bases, J lost 0 bases, and 16 bases lay in between. Germline assignment: CDR1 SGDLS and CDR2 YYNGEE. The CDR3 extends over 18 amino acids. Here the CDR3 reads CASSEVQAPYSGANVLTF. CDR3 coding DNA: TGTGCCAGCAGCGAGGTTCAGGCTCCCTACTCTGGGGCCAACGTCCTGACTTTC.

J is TRBJ2-3 and V is TRBV24-1; 10 bases are a match to TRBD2. This CDR3 has 16 amino acids. V was pared by 1 base and J by 6 bases, with 6 bases of the junction left unmatched. Germline CDR1 and CDR2: KGHDR and SFDVKD. The CDR3 DNA reads as TGTGCCACCAGTGATTTTATAGCGGGAGGAGGGGATACGCAGTATTTT. It codes for CATSDFIAGGGDTQYF.

The chain links TRBV10-1 to TRBJ2-1, with 10 bases that match TRBD2. CDR3 length: 13 residues. V trimming: 3 bases; J trimming: 9 bases; junction bases outside the gene matches: 2. Germline V gene lookup returns CDR1 WNHNN and CDR2 SYGVQD (reference sequence). CDR3 region: CASSDSGGREQFF. The DNA for the CDR3 is TGCGCCAGCAGTGATAGCGGGGGGCGTGAGCAGTTCTTC.

V gene TRBV7-9 combines with J gene TRBJ1-3, with a possible D match to TRBD1 (6 bases). The germline V and J ends were trimmed by 5 bases and 0 bases, with 14 bases remaining between them. The CDR3 sequence is 16 residues long. Looked up from germline, CDR1 is SEHNR and CDR2 is FQNEAQ (reference sequence). DNA of the CDR3: TGTGCCAGCAGCCGACGCGGGGGGCTCTCTGGAAACACCATATATTTT. Amino acids: CASSRRGGLSGNTIYF.

The V and J genes are TRBV19 and TRBJ2-5; no clear D gene. V lost 4 bases and J 5 bases, leaving 11 bases between the germline ends. Looked up from germline, CDR1 is LNHDA and CDR2 is SQIVND (reference sequence). The CDR3 is made up of 13 amino acids. CDR3 residues: CASSTAVGETQYF. CDR3 nucleotide sequence: TGTGCCAGTAGTACCGCCGTCGGGGAGACCCAGTACTTC. Full variable domain (outside the CDR3, taken from reference TRBV19 and TRBJ2-5): DGGITQSPKYLFRKEGQNVTLSCEQNLNHDAMYWYRQDPGQGLRLIYYSQIVNDFQKGDIAEGYSVSREKKESFPLTVTSAQKNPTAFYLCASSTAVGETQYFGPGTRLLVL.

This rearrangement joins TRBV11-2 to TRBJ2-7, with 7 bases lining up with TRBD2. This CDR3 contains 16 residues. J lost 3 bases, V lost 4 bases, and 12 bases had no gene match. Germline-derived CDR1 and CDR2 are SGHAT and FQNNGV. CDR3 protein: CASSSPPWSGVYEQYV. CDR3 nucleotide sequence: TGTGCCAGCAGCTCGCCCCCCTGGAGCGGGGTCTACGAGCAGTACGTC.

This clone occurred a few times. This chain links TRBV7-9 with TRBJ2-5, with TRBD1 identical over 10 bases. Germline V gene lookup returns CDR1 SEHNR and CDR2 FQNEAQ (reference sequence). This CDR3 is built from 17 residues. J lost 5 bases, V lost 2 bases, and 11 bases had no gene match. DNA of the CDR3: TGTGCCAGCAGCTTAAATCCCTGGGACAGGGGAAGGGAGACCCAGTACTTC. The encoded protein is CASSLNPWDRGRETQYF.